This entry features one TCR beta chain sequence. Germline V gene lookup returns CDR1 LNHDA and CDR2 SQIVND (reference sequence). V lost 10 bases, J lost 8 bases, and 20 bases lay in between. This CDR3 has 13 amino acids. The data are from a study of Tregs in tolerant kidney transplant recipients. Produced via immunoSEQ multiplex PCR; TCRdb's table is partial and in-frame only. This table has just under 65,000 clones, approximately 98% appearing once. The chain couples TRBV19 to TRBJ1-2; TRBD1 is a possible D gene (6 bases). The clonotype was recovered from a human donor who received a combined kidney and bone marrow transplant. This specimen was Tregs from blood, taken before the transplant. Here the CDR3 DNA reads TGTGCCACCACGAGGGGGAAAGGAAGGGGCTACACCTTC. The encoded protein is CATTRGKGRGYTF.